This T cell receptor (beta chain) emerged from a study of CD4 and CD8 cells across lung adenocarcinoma regions. Localized lung adenocarcinoma, a non-small cell lung cancer, affected the donors. V was pared by 1 base and J by 2 bases, with 9 bases between. The CDR3 has 14 amino acids. Germline CDR1 reads SGHAT; CDR2 reads FQNNGV. TCRdb re-called the PCR reads with MiXCR, one entry per CDR3 protein. The sample lists under 20,000 distinct CDR3 sequences, approximately 50% occurring once. The chain carries TRBV11-2 and TRBJ2-7; D might be TRBD2 (5 bases). This receptor was obtained from a male donor with lung adenocarcinoma. The CD4 and CD8 labels of this study may be unreliable. The sequenced sample was CD8+ T cells from the margin of a lung tumor. Here the CDR3 reads CASSLGLEAYEQYF. DNA for the CDR3: TGTGCCAGCAGCTTAGGATTGGAGGCCTACGAGCAGTACTTC.